The clone carrying this T cell receptor beta chain was found many times. Its antigen is unknown. The sample originates from a study of CD8 T cells in ankylosing spondylitis. General observations from the study: A TCR beta motif of fewer than ten highly homologous variants seemed to mark ankylosing spondylitis blood.

TCRdb ran MiXCR on the 5' RACE reads and lists one entry per CDR3 protein. Of 120,000 or so distinct CDR3 sequences in the sample, roughly 15% were seen once. V was cut by 8 bases and J by 6 bases, with 21 bases left in between. The CDR3 sequence is 15 residues long. Germline V gives CDR1 LGHDT, CDR2 YNNKEL (reference sequence). Specimen: blood, either unsorted or a sorted T cell fraction (not recorded which). The chain joins TRBV3-1 to TRBJ2-3; maybe TRBD2 (7 bases). The sequence was collected from a female donor with ankylosing spondylitis or in good health (not recorded which). CDR3 DNA: TGTGCCAGCGGGTTCGGGGGGACAACGGCTGATACGCAGTATTTT. It yields the protein CASGFGGTTADTQYF.